These 8 T cell receptor beta chains originate from one sample sequenced in a study of blood T cells in healthy people across ages. Together with a sample-barcoded 5' primer, a J-beta primer mix was included in a second PCR lasting about 6 to 11 cycles. Using its own MiXCR run on the 5' RACE reads, TCRdb lists one record per CDR3 protein. The sample holds hundreds of thousands of distinct CDR3 sequences; 21% are singletons and the top ten take under 4%. Sequencing used blood. The source of these receptors is a man in his 70s in good health.

This clonotype was counted a few times. The chain links TRBV20-1 to TRBJ2-1; D could derive from TRBD1 or TRBD2 (5 bases each). This CDR3 region has 13 residues. CDR1 is DFQATT and CDR2 is SNEGSKA in the germline V gene (reference sequence). V gave up 6 bases and J gave up 7 bases, with 16 bases separating them. In nucleotides, the CDR3 is TGCAGTGCCCACTCCGGGGCTAGGAATGAGCAGTTCTTC. Protein product: CSAHSGARNEQFF.

The chain employs TRBV28 and TRBJ1-4; 7 bases align to TRBD1. Germline CDR1 MDHEN, CDR2 SYDVKM. The CDR3 contains 15 residues. Trimming took 10 bases from V and 5 from J; bases not matched to a gene: 13. The CDR3 loop is CATKGPDRVNEKLFF. In DNA form, the CDR3 reads TGTGCCACCAAAGGGCCAGACAGGGTCAATGAAAAACTGTTTTTT. Combining the CDR3 with reference TRBV28 and TRBJ1-4 gives the whole variable domain DVKVTQSSRYLVKRTGEKVFLECVQDMDHENMFWYRQDPGLGLRLIYFSYDVKMKEKGDIPEGYSVSREKKERFSLILESASTNQTSMYLCATKGPDRVNEKLFFGSGTQLSVL.

The chain uses TRBV20-1 and TRBJ1-2, with D maybe TRBD1 (6 bases). This CDR3 has 13 residues. The germline V gene has CDR1 DFQATT and CDR2 SNEGSKA (reference sequence). Trimming pared 6 bases from V and 6 bases from J, leaving 17 bases between. For the CDR3, the DNA is TGCAGTGCCCGGGAGGGGGTCAGTGATGGCTACACCTTC. The encoded protein is CSAREGVSDGYTF.

In this sample, this clonotype turned up a few times. The chain has TRBV3-1 and TRBJ2-5, with 7 bases fitting TRBD2. The DNA end favors TRBJ2-1, so the J call may be wrong. The CDR3 totals 14 residues. Germline CDR1 and CDR2: LGHDT and YNNKEL (reference sequence). The CDR3 DNA is TGTGCCAGCAGCCAAGGACTAGCTTTCGATGAGCAGTTCTTC. Its translation: CASSQGLAFDEQFF.

The chain recombines TRBV7-9 with TRBJ2-3; TRBD2 matches 8 bases. CDR1 and CDR2 (germline): SEHNR, FQNEAQ (reference sequence). The CDR3 covers 16 residues. Trimming cost V 5 bases and J 5 bases; bases outside gene matches: 12. The CDR3 loop reads CASSLGGGHGKDTQYF. As DNA, the CDR3 is TGTGCCAGCAGCCTCGGGGGGGGCCATGGTAAAGATACGCAGTATTTT.

This chain uses TRBV9 with TRBJ1-1; the D is unclear. This CDR3 has 13 residues. The V gene's germline CDR1 is SGDLS and CDR2 YYNGEE. The V end lost 4 bases, the J end lost 6 bases, and 13 bases lay between the germline ends. The CDR3 bases are TGTGCCAGCAGCCGAGGAGATAACCCTGAAGCTTTCTTT. Encoded protein: CASSRGDNPEAFF.

This clonotype was seen a handful of times. The rearrangement joins TRBV5-6 to TRBJ2-4; no definite D call. Germline loops: CDR1 SGHDT, CDR2 YYEEEE. V was clipped by 0 bases and J by 13 bases, with 14 bases between them. The CDR3 is 13 amino acids. CDR3 in DNA: TGTGCCAGCAGCTTGGGCGCCGATTACTCCCAGTACTTC. As protein: CASSLGADYSQYF.

Ten or more counts support this clonotype. The rearrangement uses TRBV7-8 and TRBJ2-7; D is ambiguous. This CDR3 is 18 amino acids long. The germline V and J ends were trimmed by 6 bases and 6 bases, with 30 bases remaining between them. Germline V CDR1 and CDR2: SGHVS, FQNEAQ. The DNA for the CDR3 is TGTGCCAGCAGTTCAAGAGTGGCGGCCAGCCCGAAAAAAGGCGAGCAGTACTTC. Amino acids: CASSSRVAASPKKGEQYF.